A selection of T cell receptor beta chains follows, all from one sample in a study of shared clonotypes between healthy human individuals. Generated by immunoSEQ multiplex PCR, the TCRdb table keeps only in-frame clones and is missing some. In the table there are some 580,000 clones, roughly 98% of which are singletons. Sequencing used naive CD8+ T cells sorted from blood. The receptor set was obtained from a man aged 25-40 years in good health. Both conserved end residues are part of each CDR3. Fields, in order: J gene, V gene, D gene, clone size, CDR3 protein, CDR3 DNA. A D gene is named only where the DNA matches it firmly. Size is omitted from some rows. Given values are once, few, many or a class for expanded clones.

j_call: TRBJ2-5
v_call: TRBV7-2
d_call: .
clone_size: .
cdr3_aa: CASSLVGHQTRGEEETQYF
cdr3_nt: TGTGCCAGCAGCTTAGTGGGACACCAGACGAGAGGGGAAGAAGAGACCCAGTACTTC

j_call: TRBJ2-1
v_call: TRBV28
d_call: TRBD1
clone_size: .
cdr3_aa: CASSFGRGNEQFF
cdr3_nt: TGTGCCAGCAGTTTCGGCAGGGGGAATGAGCAGTTCTTC

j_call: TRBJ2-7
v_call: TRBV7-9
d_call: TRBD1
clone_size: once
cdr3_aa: CASLGDRTYEQYF
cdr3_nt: TGTGCCAGCCTCGGGGACAGAACCTACGAGCAGTACTTC

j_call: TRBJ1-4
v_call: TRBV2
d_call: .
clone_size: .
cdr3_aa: CASRGGWQGMEKLFF
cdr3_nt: TGTGCCAGCAGGGGTGGTTGGCAGGGAATGGAAAAACTGTTTTTT

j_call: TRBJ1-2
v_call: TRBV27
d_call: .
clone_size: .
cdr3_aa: CASRRPTGYGYTF
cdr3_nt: TGTGCCAGCAGACGTCCAACGGGCTATGGCTACACCTTC

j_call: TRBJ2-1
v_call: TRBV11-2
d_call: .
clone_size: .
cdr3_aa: CASSLESSYNEQFF
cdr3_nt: TGTGCCAGCAGCTTAGAATCTAGCTACAATGAGCAGTTCTTC

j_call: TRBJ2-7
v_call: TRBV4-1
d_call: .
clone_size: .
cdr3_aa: CASSQGATGTYEQYF
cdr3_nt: TGCGCCAGCAGCCAAGGGGCGACAGGTACCTACGAGCAGTACTTC

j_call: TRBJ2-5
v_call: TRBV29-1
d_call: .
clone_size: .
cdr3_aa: CSVEDRQEEETQYF
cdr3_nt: TGCAGCGTTGAAGATCGGCAGGAAGAAGAGACCCAGTACTTC

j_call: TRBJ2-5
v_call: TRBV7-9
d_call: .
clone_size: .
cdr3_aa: CASSTRDYQETQYF
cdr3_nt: TGTGCCAGCAGCACCCGGGACTACCAAGAGACCCAGTACTTC

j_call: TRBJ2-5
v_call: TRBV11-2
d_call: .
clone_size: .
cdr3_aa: CASSHWTDLQETQYF
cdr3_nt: TGTGCCAGCAGCCATTGGACAGACCTACAAGAGACCCAGTACTTC

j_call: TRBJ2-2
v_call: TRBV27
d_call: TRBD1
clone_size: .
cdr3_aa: CASSLDRGGTGELFF
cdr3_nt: TGTGCCAGCAGCCTCGACAGGGGGGGGACCGGGGAGCTGTTTTTT

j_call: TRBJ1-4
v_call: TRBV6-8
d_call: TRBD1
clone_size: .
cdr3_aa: CASSIQGQGNEKLFF
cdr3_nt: TGTGCCAGCAGCATACAGGGACAGGGGAATGAAAAACTGTTTTTT

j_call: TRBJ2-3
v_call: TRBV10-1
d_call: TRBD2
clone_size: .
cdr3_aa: CASSDTSGSTDTQYF
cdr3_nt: TGCGCCAGCAGTGATACTAGCGGGAGTACAGATACGCAGTATTTT

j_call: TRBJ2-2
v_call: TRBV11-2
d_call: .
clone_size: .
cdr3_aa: CASSLIGRPGDTGELFF
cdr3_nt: TGTGCCAGCAGCTTAATTGGGCGGCCAGGGGACACCGGGGAGCTGTTTTTT

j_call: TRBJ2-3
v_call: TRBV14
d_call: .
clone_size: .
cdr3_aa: CASSQVRGYRGTDTQYF
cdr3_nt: TGTGCCAGCAGCCAAGTTCGGGGCTATCGGGGCACAGATACGCAGTATTTT

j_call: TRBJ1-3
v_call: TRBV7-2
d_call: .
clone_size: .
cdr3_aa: CASSLGTSGNTIYF
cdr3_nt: TGTGCCAGCAGCTTAGGGACATCTGGAAACACCATATATTTT

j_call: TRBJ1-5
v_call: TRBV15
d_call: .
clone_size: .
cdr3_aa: CATSRVRVDQPQHF
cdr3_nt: TGTGCCACCAGCAGAGTCAGGGTTGATCAGCCCCAGCATTTT

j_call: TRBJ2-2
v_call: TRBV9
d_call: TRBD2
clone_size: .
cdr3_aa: CASSVVAGGPSGELFF
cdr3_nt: TGTGCCAGCAGCGTAGTAGCGGGAGGGCCGTCCGGGGAGCTGTTTTTT

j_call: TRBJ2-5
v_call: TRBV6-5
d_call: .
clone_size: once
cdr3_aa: CASSYGSLMAETQYF
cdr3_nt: TGTGCCAGCAGTTACGGTAGCCTAATGGCAGAGACCCAGTACTTC

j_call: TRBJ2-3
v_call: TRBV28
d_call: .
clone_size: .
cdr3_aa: CASSIPLGGPDTQYF
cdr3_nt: TGTGCCAGCAGTATCCCGCTGGGGGGCCCAGATACGCAGTATTTT

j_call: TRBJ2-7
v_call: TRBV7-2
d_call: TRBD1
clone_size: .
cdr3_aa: CASSWTGGTYEQYF
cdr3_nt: TGTGCCAGCAGCTGGACAGGTGGAACATACGAGCAGTACTTC

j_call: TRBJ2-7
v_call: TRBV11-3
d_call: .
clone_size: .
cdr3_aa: CASSSDRDAGQYF
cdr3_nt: TGTGCCAGCAGCTCCGATCGCGATGCCGGGCAGTACTTC

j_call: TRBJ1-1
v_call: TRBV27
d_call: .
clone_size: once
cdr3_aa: CASSLEWGTSGTEAFF
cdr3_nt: TGTGCCAGCAGTTTGGAATGGGGGACCTCTGGGACTGAAGCTTTCTTT

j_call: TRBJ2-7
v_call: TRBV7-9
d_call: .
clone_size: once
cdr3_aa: CASSLGVRGYEQYF
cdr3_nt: TGTGCCAGCAGCTTAGGAGTCAGGGGCTACGAGCAGTACTTC

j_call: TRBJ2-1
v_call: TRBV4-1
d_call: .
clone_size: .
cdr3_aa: CASSQLYRGPGRNEQFF
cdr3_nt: TGCGCCAGCAGCCAGCTGTATAGGGGCCCAGGACGCAATGAGCAGTTCTTC

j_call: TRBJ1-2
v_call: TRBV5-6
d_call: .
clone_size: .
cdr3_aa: CASSFAGADGYTF
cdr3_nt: TGTGCCAGCAGCTTCGCGGGGGCGGATGGCTACACCTTC

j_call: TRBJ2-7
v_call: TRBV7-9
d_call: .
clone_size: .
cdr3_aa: CASSLLQGTYEQYF
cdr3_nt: TGTGCCAGCAGCTTACTCCAGGGAACCTACGAGCAGTACTTC

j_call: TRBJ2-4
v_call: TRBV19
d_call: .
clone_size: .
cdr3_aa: CASSPVVVDSDKAKNIQYF
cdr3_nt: TGTGCCAGTAGCCCCGTTGTCGTCGACTCGGACAAAGCCAAAAACATTCAGTACTTC

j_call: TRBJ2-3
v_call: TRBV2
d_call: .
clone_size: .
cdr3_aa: CASRYPRGTDTQYF
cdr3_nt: TGTGCCAGCAGATACCCCAGGGGAACAGATACGCAGTATTTT

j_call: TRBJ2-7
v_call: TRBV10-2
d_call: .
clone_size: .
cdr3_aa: CASSDGAEQYF
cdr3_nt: TGCGCCAGCAGTGATGGAGCCGAGCAGTACTTC

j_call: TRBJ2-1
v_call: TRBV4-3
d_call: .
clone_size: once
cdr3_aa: CASSQDPSLNYNEQFF
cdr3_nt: TGCGCCAGCAGCCAAGATCCCAGCCTCAACTACAATGAGCAGTTCTTC

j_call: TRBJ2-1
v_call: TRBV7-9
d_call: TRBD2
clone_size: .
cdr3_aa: CASSLAAGVDEQFF
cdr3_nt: TGTGCCAGCAGCTTAGCGGCGGGAGTGGATGAGCAGTTCTTC

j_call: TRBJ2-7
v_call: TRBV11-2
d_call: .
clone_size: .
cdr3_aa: CASSLVGTPSYEQYF
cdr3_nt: TGTGCCAGCAGCCTGGTTGGGACACCCTCCTACGAGCAGTACTTC

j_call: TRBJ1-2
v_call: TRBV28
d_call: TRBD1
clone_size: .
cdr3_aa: CASTLGTGTGAGYGYTF
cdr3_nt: TGTGCCAGCACCCTCGGGACAGGGACAGGAGCGGGCTATGGCTACACCTTC

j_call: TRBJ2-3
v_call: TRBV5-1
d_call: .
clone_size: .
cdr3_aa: CASSLSRRDTDTQYF
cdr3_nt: TGCGCCAGCAGCTTATCCCGGCGGGACACAGATACGCAGTATTTT

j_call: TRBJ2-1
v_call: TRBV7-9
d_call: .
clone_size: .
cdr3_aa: CASSLDSDEQFF
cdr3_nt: TGTGCCAGCAGCTTAGATAGCGATGAGCAGTTCTTC

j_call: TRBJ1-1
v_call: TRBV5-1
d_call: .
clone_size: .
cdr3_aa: CASSLFGPGGRGNTEAFF
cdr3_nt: TGCGCCAGCAGCTTGTTTGGTCCCGGGGGGCGCGGGAACACTGAAGCTTTCTTT

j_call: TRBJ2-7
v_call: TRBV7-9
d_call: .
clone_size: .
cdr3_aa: CASSSDKEGLRAYEQYF
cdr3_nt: TGTGCCAGCAGCTCTGACAAGGAGGGACTGCGAGCCTACGAGCAGTACTTC

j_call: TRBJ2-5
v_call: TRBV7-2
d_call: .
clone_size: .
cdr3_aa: CASSLGQPETQYF
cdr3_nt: TGTGCCAGCAGCTTAGGGCAGCCTGAGACCCAGTACTTC

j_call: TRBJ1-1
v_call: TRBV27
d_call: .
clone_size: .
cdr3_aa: CASSLSAPNTEAFF
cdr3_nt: TGTGCCAGCAGTTTATCTGCTCCGAACACTGAAGCTTTCTTT

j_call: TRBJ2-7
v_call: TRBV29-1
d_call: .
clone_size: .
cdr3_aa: CSVDGDSGVYEQYF
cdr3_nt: TGCAGCGTTGATGGGGATTCAGGGGTATATGAGCAGTACTTC

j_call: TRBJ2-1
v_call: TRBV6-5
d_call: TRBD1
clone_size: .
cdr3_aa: CASSWTGVSTGEQFF
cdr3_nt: TGTGCCAGCAGTTGGACAGGGGTCAGTACCGGTGAGCAGTTCTTC

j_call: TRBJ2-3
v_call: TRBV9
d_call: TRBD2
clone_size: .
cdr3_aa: CASSVAGARAGPTDTQYF
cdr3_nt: TGTGCCAGCAGCGTAGCCGGGGCTAGAGCGGGGCCCACAGATACGCAGTATTTT

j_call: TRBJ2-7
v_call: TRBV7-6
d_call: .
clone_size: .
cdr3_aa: CASSLAGGLLGGEQYF
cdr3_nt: TGTGCCAGCAGCTTAGCGGGGGGACTGCTAGGGGGCGAGCAGTACTTC

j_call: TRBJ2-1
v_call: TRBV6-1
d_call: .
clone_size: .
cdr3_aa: CASSPGLSSYNEQFF
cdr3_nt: TGTGCCAGCAGTCCGGGCTTAAGCTCCTACAATGAGCAGTTCTTC

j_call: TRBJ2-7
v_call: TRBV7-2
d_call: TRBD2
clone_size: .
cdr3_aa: CASSLSGLDEQYF
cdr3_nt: TGTGCCAGCAGCTTATCGGGACTAGACGAGCAGTACTTC

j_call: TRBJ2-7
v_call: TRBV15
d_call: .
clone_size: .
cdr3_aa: CATSRDRAVVGDEQYF
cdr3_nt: TGTGCCACCAGCAGAGATAGGGCGGTAGTGGGCGACGAGCAGTACTTC

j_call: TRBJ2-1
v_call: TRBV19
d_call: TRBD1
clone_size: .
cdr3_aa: CASSIPRDRSYNEQFF
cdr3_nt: TGTGCCAGTAGTATCCCCCGGGACAGGTCCTACAATGAGCAGTTCTTC

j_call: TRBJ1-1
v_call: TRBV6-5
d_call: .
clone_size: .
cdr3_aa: CASSYSLGENTEAFF
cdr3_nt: TGTGCCAGCAGTTACTCGCTGGGAGAGAACACTGAAGCTTTCTTT

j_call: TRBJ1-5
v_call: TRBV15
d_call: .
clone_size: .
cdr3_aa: CATSSRAEGGQPQHF
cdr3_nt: TGTGCCACCAGCAGCCGGGCTGAAGGTGGTCAGCCCCAGCATTTT

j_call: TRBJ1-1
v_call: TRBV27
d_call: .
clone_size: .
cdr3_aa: CATLLGGMAFF
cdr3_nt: TGTGCCACCCTGCTGGGGGGGATGGCTTTCTTT

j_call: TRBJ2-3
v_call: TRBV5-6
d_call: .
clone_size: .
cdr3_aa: CASSFRPYGAEEAQYF
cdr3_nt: TGTGCCAGCAGCTTCCGGCCTTACGGGGCCGAGGAGGCGCAGTATTTT

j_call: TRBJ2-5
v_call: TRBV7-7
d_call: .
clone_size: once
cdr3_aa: CASSLNGGETQYF
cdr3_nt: TGTGCCAGCAGCTTAAACGGGGGAGAGACCCAGTACTTC

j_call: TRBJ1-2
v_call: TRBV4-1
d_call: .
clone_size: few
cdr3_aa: CASSRRGPGTIETTNYGYTF
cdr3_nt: TGCGCCAGCAGCCGCAGGGGACCCGGGACGATTGAGACTACTAACTATGGCTACACCTTC

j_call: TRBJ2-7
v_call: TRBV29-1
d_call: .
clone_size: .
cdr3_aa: CSVTTITYEQYF
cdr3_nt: TGCAGCGTTACCACGATAACCTACGAGCAGTACTTC

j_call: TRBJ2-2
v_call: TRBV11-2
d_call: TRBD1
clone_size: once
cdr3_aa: CASSRQGPTGELFF
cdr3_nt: TGTGCCAGCAGCCGACAGGGCCCGACCGGGGAGCTGTTTTTT